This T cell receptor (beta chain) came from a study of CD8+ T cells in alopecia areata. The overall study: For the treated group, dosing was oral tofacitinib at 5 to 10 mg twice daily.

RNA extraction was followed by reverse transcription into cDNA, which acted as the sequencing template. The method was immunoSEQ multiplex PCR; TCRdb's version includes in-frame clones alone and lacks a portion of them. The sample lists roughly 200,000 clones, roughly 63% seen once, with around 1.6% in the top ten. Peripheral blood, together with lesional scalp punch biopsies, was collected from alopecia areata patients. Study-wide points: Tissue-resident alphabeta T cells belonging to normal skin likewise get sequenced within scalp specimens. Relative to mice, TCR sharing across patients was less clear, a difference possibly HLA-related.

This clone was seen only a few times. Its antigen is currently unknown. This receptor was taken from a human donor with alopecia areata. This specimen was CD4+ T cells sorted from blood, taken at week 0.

The CDR3 bases are TGTGCCAGCAGTGCCTTAAGTCAGGACTATGGCTACACCTTC. Translation: CASSALSQDYGYTF. This chain uses TRBV2 with TRBJ1-2; D not certain. This CDR3 comprises 14 residues. The V gene lost 4 bases and the J gene lost 3 bases, with 12 bases spanning the gap. Germline V gene data show CDR1 as SNHLY and CDR2 as FYNNEI.